A single sample is the source of the 22 T cell receptor beta chains below, sequenced in a study of blood T cell repertoires in COVID-19. TCRdb's copy holds only in-frame clones and misses some; the assay was immunoSEQ multiplex PCR. The sample lists 200,000 to 300,000 clones; 65% to 90% were seen once. The sequencing sample was made of PBMCs or T cells enriched from blood (not recorded which). The receptors come from a woman aged 45-65 years with acute COVID-19.

The count of this clone is one. V is TRBV19 and J is TRBJ2-3; 8 bases agree with TRBD1. In germline, CDR1 is LNHDA, CDR2 SQIVND (reference sequence). With 4 bases clipped from V and 0 bases from J, the junction kept 6 bases outside the gene matches. There are 16 residues in the CDR3. The CDR3: CASSNPGGSSTDTQYF. As DNA, the CDR3 is TGTGCCAGTAGTAACCCAGGGGGCTCTAGCACAGATACGCAGTATTTT.

The V gene is TRBV19, the J gene TRBJ2-2; 15 nucleotides agree with TRBD2. Trimming took 7 bases from V and 2 from J; bases not matched to a gene: 11. The germline gives CDR1 LNHDA, CDR2 SQIVND (reference sequence). The CDR3 spans 19 residues. The DNA of the CDR3 is TGTGCCAGTACCCAGGGACTAGCGGGGGGCCCCTTAAACACCGGGGAGCTGTTTTTT. This gives the protein CASTQGLAGGPLNTGELFF.

The chain has TRBV19 and TRBJ1-5, with D perhaps TRBD1 (6 bases). The germline V and J ends were trimmed by 7 bases and 4 bases, with 14 bases remaining between them. The CDR3 covers 14 residues. Per the germline V gene, CDR1 is LNHDA and CDR2 is SQIVND (reference sequence). Here the CDR3 DNA reads TGTGCCAGTACCACAGGGCTCGATAATCAGCCCCAGCATTTT. This sequence encodes CASTTGLDNQPQHF.

The chain employs TRBV5-4 and TRBJ2-7, with D tentatively TRBD1 (6 bases). CDR1 and CDR2 (germline): SGHNT, YYREEE (reference sequence). This CDR3 spans 14 amino acids. Trimming removed 3 bases from V and 6 bases from J, with 16 bases in between. The CDR3 sequence: CASSSRALGAEQYF. CDR3 in DNA: TGTGCCAGCAGCTCCCGGGCCCTGGGGGCCGAGCAGTACTTC.

A single count supports this clone. The chain combines TRBV3-1 (or the pseudogene TRBV3-2) with TRBJ1-1; D remains ambiguous. With 2 bases removed from V and 1 base from J, the gap between germline ends came to 11 bases. Germline V gene lookup returns CDR1 LGHDT and CDR2 YNNKEL (reference sequence). The CDR3 is 15 amino acids. The CDR3 loop is CASSQRRHPNTEAFF. The CDR3 DNA reads TGTGCCAGCAGCCAAAGGCGACACCCGAACACTGAAGCTTTCTTT.

This chain joins TRBV9 and TRBJ2-7; TRBD1 aligns across 11 bases. CDR1 is SGDLS, CDR2 YYNGEE, per germline. CDR3 length equals 18 residues. After removal of 3 bases from V and 0 bases from J, the junction contained 11 bases not matched to a gene. Here the CDR3 DNA reads TGTGCCAGCAGCGCTAAGGGGGACAGGGGGTCCCACTCCTACGAGCAGTACTTC. Translating it yields CASSAKGDRGSHSYEQYF.

This clone was seen a few times. V is TRBV19 and J is TRBJ1-2; TRBD1 matches 9 bases. Germline V lookup: CDR1 LNHDA, CDR2 SQIVND (reference sequence). The CDR3 runs 14 residues. The V gene end was trimmed by 7 bases and the J gene end by 6 bases; junction bases not matched to a gene: 9. CDR3 residues: CASTSRQGDHGYTF. The CDR3 nucleotides read TGTGCCAGTACTTCAAGACAGGGGGACCATGGCTACACCTTC.

Written as DNA, the CDR3 is TGTGCCAGCAGTCGGGACGGGGGAAGCAATCAGCCCCAGCATTTT. As protein: CASSRDGGSNQPQHF. The rearrangement links TRBV27 to TRBJ1-5; possibly TRBD1 for D (5 bases). Germline lookup yields CDR1 MNHEY and CDR2 SMNVEV (reference sequence). V dropped 5 bases and J dropped 1 base, with 12 bases sitting between them. This CDR3 contains 15 residues.

The chain recombines TRBV14 with TRBJ1-1; 7 nucleotides agree with TRBD1. The CDR3 is 15 residues long. V shed 4 bases and J 2 bases; nucleotides not matched to a gene: 7. Looked up from germline, CDR1 is SGHDN and CDR2 is FVKESK. CDR3 sequence (DNA): TGTGCCAGCAGCCTTCCGACAGGGCAAAACACTGAAGCTTTCTTT. Protein: CASSLPTGQNTEAFF.

The chain links TRBV20-1 to TRBJ2-5; D unresolved. This CDR3 has 10 amino acids. Between the trimmed V and J ends, which lost 4 bases and 5 bases, there was a span of 5 bases. Germline CDR1 and CDR2: DFQATT and SNEGSKA (reference sequence). In nucleotides, the CDR3 is TGCAGTGCTATTGCGGAGACCCAGTACTTC. This encodes CSAIAETQYF.

The chain employs TRBV7-9 and TRBJ1-2; D possibly corresponds to TRBD1 (5 bases). The CDR3 is 13 residues long. The V gene's germline CDR1 is SEHNR and CDR2 FQNEAQ (reference sequence). V shed 5 bases and J shed 8 bases, with 15 bases lying between them. Here the CDR3 DNA reads TGTGCCAGCAGCCCTGTGGGGGGAGGAGGCTACACCTTC. Translating gives CASSPVGGGGYTF.

The chain is built from TRBV5-1 and TRBJ2-7; the D gene is possibly TRBD2 (5 bases). Per the germline V gene, CDR1 is SGHRS and CDR2 is YFSETQ. The length of the CDR3 is 13 residues. V shed 0 bases and J shed 5 bases, with 9 bases lying between them. CDR3 loop: CASSLADGDEQYF. CDR3 sequence (DNA): TGCGCCAGCAGCTTGGCCGACGGGGACGAGCAGTACTTC.

The V gene is TRBV19, the J gene TRBJ1-2; D unresolved. The CDR3 spans 12 residues. The V end was cut by 2 bases, the J end by 6 bases, with 7 bases between. Germline V gene lookup returns CDR1 LNHDA and CDR2 SQIVND (reference sequence). CDR3: CASSITRDGYTF. For the CDR3, the DNA is TGTGCCAGTAGTATAACTAGGGATGGCTACACCTTC.

The chain employs TRBV7-8 and TRBJ1-2; D ambiguous. The CDR3 sequence is 14 residues long. V was trimmed by 1 base and J by 4 bases, leaving 10 bases between them. CDR1 SGHVS and CDR2 FQNEAQ come from the germline V gene. CDR3 bases: TGTGCCAGCAGCTTAGAAGCCCGGGGCTATGGCTACACCTTC. Protein product: CASSLEARGYGYTF.

This clone was counted ten times or more. The chain is built from TRBV6-5 and TRBJ1-2, with 10 positions matching TRBD1. The junction had 7 bases not matched to a gene; V was cut back by 0 bases and J by 6 bases. This CDR3 region has 16 residues. CDR1 and CDR2 (germline): MNHEY, SVGAGI. Here the CDR3 DNA reads TGTGCCAGCAGTTACTCGAGGGGACAGGGGTCTCATGGCTACACCTTC. Residues: CASSYSRGQGSHGYTF.

The chain recombines TRBV4-1 with TRBJ2-3; 12 nucleotides line up with TRBD2. CDR1 is MGHRA and CDR2 is YSYEKL in the germline V gene. This CDR3 is built from 18 residues. After removal of 1 base from V and 0 bases from J, the junction contained 5 bases not matched to a gene. CDR3 amino acids: CASSQVILAGGSTDTQYF. Here the CDR3 DNA reads TGCGCCAGCAGCCAAGTAATACTAGCGGGGGGAAGCACAGATACGCAGTATTTT.

The chain's CDR3 is CASAPLTGPNEKLFF. The DNA of the CDR3 is TGTGCCAGCGCCCCATTGACAGGCCCTAATGAAAAACTGTTTTTT. The V call is TRBV27, the J call TRBJ1-4, with D possibly being TRBD1 (6 bases). Trimming removed 8 bases from V and 3 bases from J, with 16 bases in between. Germline-derived CDR1 and CDR2 are MNHEY and SMNVEV (reference sequence). This CDR3 is built from 15 residues.

The chain combines TRBV19 with TRBJ1-1; D remains ambiguous. V gave up 4 bases and J gave up 0 bases, with 12 bases separating them. The CDR3 is 15 amino acids. Germline V gene lookup returns CDR1 LNHDA and CDR2 SQIVND (reference sequence). The CDR3 DNA follows: TGTGCCAGTAGTAACCGACAAATAGTGAACACTGAAGCTTTCTTT. Amino acids: CASSNRQIVNTEAFF.

The genes are TRBV4-1 and TRBJ2-5; 11 nucleotides match TRBD2. Germline loops: CDR1 MGHRA, CDR2 YSYEKL. The CDR3 is made up of 18 amino acids. V trimming: 4 bases; J trimming: 3 bases; junction bases outside the gene matches: 13. CDR3 in amino acids: CASSRPLGVAGGEETQYF. CDR3 nucleotide sequence: TGCGCCAGCAGCCGACCCCTCGGGGTAGCGGGGGGGGAAGAGACCCAGTACTTC.

This chain uses TRBV7-6 with TRBJ2-7; 8 bases are a match to TRBD2. The germline gives CDR1 SGHVS, CDR2 FNYEAQ. V shed 0 bases and J 4 bases; nucleotides not matched to a gene: 14. CDR3 length: 18 residues. The CDR3: CASSLAPPGGSSGYEQYF. CDR3 DNA: TGTGCCAGCAGCTTAGCCCCCCCGGGGGGGTCAAGCGGGTACGAGCAGTACTTC.

The chain has TRBV7-3 and TRBJ1-2; the match to TRBD1 covers 9 bases. The germline gives CDR1 SGHTA, CDR2 FQGTGA. This CDR3 is built from 14 residues. V lost 5 bases, J lost 8 bases, and 9 bases stayed unmatched. The CDR3 here is CASSRTGALEGYTF. Written as DNA, the CDR3 is TGTGCCAGCAGCCGGACAGGGGCCCTAGAAGGCTACACCTTC.

The V and J genes are TRBV9 and TRBJ2-7; TRBD2 matches at 10 bases. CDR1 and CDR2 from the germline V gene are SGDLS and YYNGEE. Trimming cost V 0 bases and J 6 bases; bases outside gene matches: 15. The CDR3 totals 18 residues. CDR3 loop: CASSVASGGAGMAGEQYF. The CDR3 nucleotides read TGTGCCAGCAGCGTAGCCAGCGGGGGGGCCGGTATGGCAGGCGAGCAGTACTTC.